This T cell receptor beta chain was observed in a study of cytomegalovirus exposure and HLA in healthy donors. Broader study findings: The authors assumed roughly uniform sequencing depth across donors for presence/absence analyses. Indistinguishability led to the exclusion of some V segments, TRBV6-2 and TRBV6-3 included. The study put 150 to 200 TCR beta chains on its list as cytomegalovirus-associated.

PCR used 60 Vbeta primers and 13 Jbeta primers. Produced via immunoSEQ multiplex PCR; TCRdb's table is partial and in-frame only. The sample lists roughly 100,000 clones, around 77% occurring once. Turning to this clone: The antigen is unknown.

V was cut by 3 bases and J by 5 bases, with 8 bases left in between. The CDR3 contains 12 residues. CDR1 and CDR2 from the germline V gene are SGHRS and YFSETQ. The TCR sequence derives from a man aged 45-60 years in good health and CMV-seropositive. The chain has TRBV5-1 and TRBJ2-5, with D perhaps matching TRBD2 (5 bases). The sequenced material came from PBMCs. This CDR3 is CASSSEDETQYF. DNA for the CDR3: TGCGCCAGCAGCTCGGAGGACGAGACCCAGTACTTC.